This TCR beta chain was obtained from a study of beta chain features in type 1 diabetes (dated by TCRdb to the late 2010s). About the full investigation: No differences in mean age, gender distribution, total cell number or subset yield were found between patients and healthy donors. A total of some 110 million sorted cells were examined across all samples, and a strong correlation was observed between cell number per subset and RNA yield. In the study, TCRB repertoires of sorted circulating CD4+ T cell subsets from recently diagnosed type 1 diabetes patients were compared with those of matched healthy donors. Regulatory and stem cell-like memory subsets were obtained from only 8 patients and roughly 8 healthy donors, while naive and central memory subsets were obtained from all 28 donors. On the study overall, not on this receptor specifically: Type 1 diabetes patients showed a moderate but significant shortening of TCRB CDR3 length in all four CD4+ subsets. PCR may preferentially amplify shorter templates, but because patient and control samples were amplified and corrected together, any resulting skew would affect both groups equally. At VDJ recombination sites, patients with type 1 diabetes made fewer insertions and deleted more nucleotides, a pattern implying thymic rearrangement abnormalities. Naive, central memory and regulatory TCRB repertoires appeared more similar among patients than among healthy donors. Because small numbers of individuals were included in the HLA sub-analyses, any influence of HLA type on TCRB rearrangement was left unresolved. Sequencing cDNA rather than genomic DNA could over-represent highly expressing activated cells, although activation and CD3 levels did not differ between groups.

Turning to this clone: The antigen it binds to is not known. Base qualities are not at hand, and no much larger clone is one base apart.

A single peripheral blood draw of roughly 0.11 L on average was collected from each donor into heparinised tubes. A BD FACSAria II and a panel including CD45RO, CCR7, CD25, CD127, CD95 and CD27 were used to sort naive, central memory, regulatory and stem cell-like memory CD4+ T cells. Purity was above 95% for every sorted population. PBMCs were isolated immediately by Lymphoprep density gradient centrifugation and stained directly without culture. So that batch effects would be minimized, each experiment stained and sorted samples in pairs, pairing one healthy donor with one patient. The entire amount of isolated RNA was reverse transcribed using the High Capacity cDNA Reverse Transcription Kit, so the sequenced TCRB transcripts were expressed ones. Deep immunoSEQ sequencing was performed on naive, central memory and regulatory T cell samples, with an average of approximately 4 million total reads per sample. After sorted cells were lysed in RLT buffer, RNA was extracted with DNase-treated RNeasy Micro or Mini kits, with the choice depending on cell number. Each cell subset was processed separately to prevent cross-contamination, with patient and healthy donor samples processed together. The immunoSEQ multiplex PCR was used to amplify TCRB sequences from cDNA, generating 87-bp fragments that spanned the CDR3 region. Amplicons were sequenced on the Illumina HiSeq platform. Turning to the authors' computational methods: Synthetic template baselines were used to correct PCR bias computationally, reads within Hamming distance 2 were collapsed together, and singletons that could not be merged were discarded. Reads were aligned against IMGT so that V, D and J genes, CDR3 length and insertions or deletions at six rearrangement sites could be assigned. Within each subset, clonotype counts were normalized to sorted cell number, and only after that were true diversity and Gini coefficients computed with the tcR R package. The overlap coefficient, calculated on TCRB nucleotide sequences, was used to measure repertoire sharing. Out-of-frame TCRB sequences from naive cells were analyzed as a proxy for the pre-selection repertoire. TCRdb holds this immuneACCESS table with in-frame rearrangements only. Some clones are missing; in checked studies, unresolved V genes explain under half, and the rest has no known cause. The D gene and trimming were derived from the DNA, and the V and J assignments and clone size from that table. In all, the sample holds roughly 400,000 clones, and roughly 16% of those were seen once. In total, the top ten clones hold about 0.018% of the sample.

The CDR3 numbers 14 residues from cysteine through phenylalanine. The read is trimmed to its CDR3 DNA, 42 bases read in frame from base 1. CDR1 and CDR2 were assigned from the germline V gene as SGHTA and FQGNSA. V is reduced by 4 bases and J by 4 bases, leaving a spacing of 12 bases between them. The chain was built from TRBV7-2 and TRBJ2-3; the D gene is perhaps TRBD1, on 6 matching bases. This TCR was sampled from a woman aged 18-29 years in good health. Material: naive CD4+ T cells from blood. The label giving this sample's cell subset or site can be read as: true naive CD4+ T cells. The CDR3 sequence is CASSSYRASDTQYF. The nucleotide sequence is given as TGTGCCAGCAGCTCCTACAGGGCGTCAGATACGCAGTATTTT.